A single sample is the source of the 25 T cell receptor beta chains below, sequenced in a study of T cells in Graves' hyperthyroidism and ophthalmopathy. Amplification of TCR beta CDR3 regions used RNA as the template. HTBI primers were the set used in a first-round RT-PCR of the TCR CDR3. Each CDR3 protein gets one entry after TCRdb re-called the multiplex PCR reads with MiXCR. The sample includes approximately 610,000 distinct CDR3 sequences, around 15% of them seen just once. Sequenced material: blood. Receptors were obtained from a middle-aged woman with Graves' ophthalmopathy.

This clonotype occurred many times. The rearrangement uses TRBV7-3 and TRBJ2-7; D is possibly TRBD1 (6 bases). The ends were cut back, 5 bases at V and 6 bases at J, with 17 bases in the middle. CDR1 and CDR2 (germline): SGHTA, FQGTGA. CDR3 size: 14 residues. Here the CDR3 DNA reads TGTGCCAGCAGCCCATACGGACAGCCCTCCGAGCAGTACTTC. This codes for CASSPYGQPSEQYF. The whole variable domain, filled in from reference TRBV7-3 and TRBJ2-7, reads GAGVSQTPSNKVTEKGKYVELRCDPISGHTALYWYRQSLGQGPEFLIYFQGTGAADDSGLPNDRFFAVRPEGSVSTLKIQRTERGDSAVYLCASSPYGQPSEQYFGPGTRLTVT.

At least ten counts were recorded for this clonotype. This chain uses TRBV2 with TRBJ1-1; D unresolved. CDR3 length: 15 amino acids. Germline V gene sequence: CDR1 SNHLY, CDR2 FYNNEI. V was cut by 2 bases and J by 2 bases, with 12 bases left in between. The CDR3 is CASSERWLANTEAFF. The DNA for the CDR3 is TGTGCCAGCAGTGAACGTTGGTTGGCAAACACTGAAGCTTTCTTT.

This clonotype showed up many times. The chain carries TRBV2 and TRBJ2-7; 10 positions match TRBD1. This CDR3 spans 14 amino acids. The V gene end was trimmed by 5 bases and the J gene end by 5 bases; junction bases not matched to a gene: 6. In germline, CDR1 is SNHLY, CDR2 FYNNEI. The CDR3 DNA sequence: TGTGCCAGCAGTACCGGGACAGGGGCCCACGAGCAGTACTTC. The encoded protein is CASSTGTGAHEQYF.

This rearrangement joins TRBV5-5 to TRBJ1-1; tentatively, D is TRBD1 (5 bases). CDR1 is SGHKS, CDR2 YYEKEE, per germline (reference sequence). Trimming stripped 2 bases from V and 4 bases from J, with 15 bases between. The CDR3 has 15 amino acids. The CDR3 region is CASSFKMRQITEAFF. The CDR3 nucleotides read TGTGCCAGCAGCTTCAAAATGAGACAGATCACTGAAGCTTTCTTT.

This clonotype has at least ten counts. V gene TRBV25-1 combines with J gene TRBJ2-7, with 10 positions matching TRBD2. J was trimmed by 5 bases and V by 2 bases; bases with no gene match: 6. The CDR3 extends over 15 amino acids. The germline V gene has CDR1 MGHDK and CDR2 SYGVNS. In DNA form, the CDR3 reads TGTGCCAGCAGTGAAGAAGCGGGAGGGACCAACGAGCAGTACTTC. It is translated as CASSEEAGGTNEQYF.

This clonotype was seen at least ten times. V is TRBV6-4 and J is TRBJ1-1, with D possibly matching TRBD1 (6 bases). V was trimmed by 6 bases and J by 1 base, leaving 27 bases between them. The length of the CDR3 is 19 residues. Per germline, CDR1 MRHNA and CDR2 SNTAGT. CDR3 DNA sequence: TGTGCCAGCAGCCCAGAGGCCCCGCGGGACACCTTATCGAACACTGAAGCTTTCTTT. It translates to CASSPEAPRDTLSNTEAFF.

This clonotype was picked up many times. CDR3 in DNA: TGTGCCATCACCCCCCCGGGGGCGCGGGGCTACACCTTC. It yields the protein CAITPPGARGYTF. V and J are TRBV28 and TRBJ1-2, with a tentative D call TRBD1 (6 bases). This CDR3 region has 13 residues. Looked up from germline, CDR1 is MDHEN and CDR2 is SYDVKM. The V and J ends lost 10 bases and 8 bases respectively, with 20 bases between them.

The V and J genes are TRBV6-4 and TRBJ2-2; D is uncertain. CDR3 length: 16 residues. The V gene's germline CDR1 is MRHNA and CDR2 SNTAGT. Trimming removed 4 bases from V and 3 bases from J, with 15 bases in between. The CDR3 reads CASSGSGSRYTGELFF. CDR3 DNA: TGTGCCAGCAGTGGCTCTGGTAGCCGATACACCGGGGAGCTGTTTTTT.

This clonotype has at least ten counts. V usage is TRBV30 and J usage is TRBJ2-7; D unresolved. Germline V gene lookup returns CDR1 GTSNPN and CDR2 SVGIG (reference sequence). The CDR3 contains 13 residues. V was shortened by 2 bases and J by 1 base, with 9 bases between the two germline ends. CDR3 residues: CAWSPGSSYEQYF. CDR3 nucleotides: TGTGCCTGGAGTCCCGGCAGTTCCTACGAGCAGTACTTC.

V usage is TRBV6-5 and J usage is TRBJ1-2; 10 nucleotides agree with TRBD1. Germline CDR1 and CDR2: MNHEY and SVGAGI. CDR3 length: 16 amino acids. Trimming at V came to 2 bases and at J to 4 bases, leaving 7 bases not matched to a gene. The CDR3 loop is CASSYTRDRGGYGYTF. The CDR3 nucleotides read TGTGCCAGCAGTTACACCCGGGACAGGGGAGGCTATGGCTACACCTTC.

This clonotype was detected ten times or more. The chain combines TRBV7-2 with TRBJ2-2, with D tentatively TRBD2 (5 bases). Germline V gene lookup returns CDR1 SGHTA and CDR2 FQGNSA. This CDR3 region has 14 residues. The V and J ends lost 0 bases and 4 bases respectively, with 6 bases between them. Here the CDR3 reads CASSLARATGELFF. The DNA of the CDR3 is TGTGCCAGCAGCTTAGCGAGGGCCACCGGGGAGCTGTTTTTT. Looking up the rest from reference TRBV7-2 and TRBJ2-2 gives the full variable domain: GAGVSQSPSNKVTEKGKDVELRCDPISGHTALYWYRQSLGQGLEFLIYFQGNSAPDKSGLPSDRFSAERTGGSVSTLTIQRTQQEDSAVYLCASSLARATGELFFGEGSRLTVL.

The chain couples TRBV28 to TRBJ2-7, with D hard to call. The CDR3 is made up of 13 amino acids. The germline V gene has CDR1 MDHEN and CDR2 SYDVKM. Trimming took 7 bases from V and 5 from J, leaving 15 bases between them. The CDR3 region has the DNA TGTGCCAGCACCAACCTCCCTTTAAACGAGCAGTACTTC. The encoded protein is CASTNLPLNEQYF.

This clonotype has a count of ten or more. The chain carries TRBV7-2 and TRBJ2-7; D possibly matches TRBD1 or TRBD2 (6 bases each). Germline values: CDR1 SGHTA, CDR2 FQGNSA. V lost 3 bases to trimming and J lost 2 bases, with 14 bases between them. The CDR3 has 15 residues. The CDR3 sequence is CASSFSAEGAYEQYF. CDR3 in DNA: TGTGCCAGCAGCTTCAGCGCGGAGGGGGCCTACGAGCAGTACTTC.

This clonotype was counted ten times or more. This chain links TRBV7-8 with TRBJ2-7, with D tentatively TRBD1 (5 bases). Between the trimmed V and J ends, which lost 5 bases and 3 bases, there was a span of 17 bases. CDR1 and CDR2 from the germline V gene are SGHVS and FQNEAQ. The CDR3 length is 15 residues. DNA for the CDR3: TGTGCCAGCAGCCCCTCAGGGCGGCCTGACTACGAGCAGTACTTC. It is translated as CASSPSGRPDYEQYF. Supplemented by reference TRBV7-8 and TRBJ2-7, the full variable domain reads GAGVSQSPRYKVAKRGQDVALRCDPISGHVSLFWYQQALGQGPEFLTYFQNEAQLDKSGLPSDRFFAERPEGSVSTLKIQRTQQEDSAVYLCASSPSGRPDYEQYFGPGTRLTVT.

The J gene is TRBJ2-2, the V gene TRBV2; no definite D call. Germline CDR1 and CDR2: SNHLY and FYNNEI. V was trimmed by 2 bases and J by 4 bases, leaving 11 bases between them. The CDR3 is 15 amino acids. CDR3 DNA sequence: TGTGCCAGCAGTGAACTATCGGGCGGCACCGGGGAGCTGTTTTTT. Amino acid sequence: CASSELSGGTGELFF. Full variable domain (missing parts from reference TRBV2 and TRBJ2-2): EPEVTQTPSHQVTQMGQEVILRCVPISNHLYFYWYRQILGQKVEFLVSFYNNEISEKSEIFDDQFSVERPDGSNFTLKIRSTKLEDSAMYFCASSELSGGTGELFFGEGSRLTVL.

This clonotype was detected ten times or more. The chain couples TRBV19 to TRBJ2-1; D possibly corresponds to TRBD2 (5 bases). Per the germline V gene, CDR1 is LNHDA and CDR2 is SQIVND (reference sequence). The CDR3 loop spans 12 amino acids. The germline V and J ends were trimmed by 6 bases and 9 bases, with 12 bases remaining between them. CDR3 sequence reads: CASSGRAGEQFF. CDR3 nucleotide sequence: TGTGCCAGTAGCGGGCGGGCCGGTGAGCAGTTCTTC.

The chain links TRBV2 to TRBJ2-2; D may correspond to TRBD1 or TRBD2 (5 bases each). V shed 8 bases and J shed 7 bases, with 14 bases lying between them. The CDR3 is 13 amino acids. Germline CDR1 SNHLY, CDR2 FYNNEI. The CDR3 nucleotides read TGTGCCAGCCAGGGACCTTCTGGCGGGGAGCTGTTTTTT. This sequence encodes CASQGPSGGELFF.

This clonotype was seen more than once but under ten times. The gene calls are TRBV12-5 and TRBJ2-2; 8 positions match TRBD1. Trimming at V came to 5 bases and at J to 6 bases, leaving 2 bases not matched to a gene. In germline, CDR1 is LGHNT, CDR2 FRNRAP. This CDR3 contains 13 residues. In DNA, the CDR3 is TGTGCTAGTGGTACGGACAGGGCCGGGGAGCTGTTTTTT. This gives the protein CASGTDRAGELFF.

This sequence joins TRBV13 and TRBJ1-2, with D possibly being TRBD1 (5 bases). The CDR3 is 13 amino acids. The V gene lost 3 bases and the J gene lost 8 bases, with 13 bases spanning the gap. Germline assignment: CDR1 PRHDT and CDR2 FYEKMQ (reference sequence). The CDR3 sequence is CASSFGAHRGYTF. As DNA, the CDR3 is TGTGCCAGCAGCTTCGGGGCCCACCGGGGCTACACCTTC.

A few counts support this clonotype. The rearrangement joins TRBV2 to TRBJ2-2; D is unclear. This CDR3 has 20 residues. The germline V gene encodes CDR1 SNHLY and CDR2 FYNNEI. V was cut by 3 bases and J by 2 bases, with 25 bases left in between. The chain's CDR3 is CASSDEASLGGILNTGELFF. DNA for the CDR3: TGTGCCAGCAGTGATGAAGCCTCCCTGGGTGGGATTCTAAACACCGGGGAGCTGTTTTTT.

This clonotype has at least ten counts. The rearrangement joins TRBV12-3 or TRBV12-4 to TRBJ2-2, with D tentatively TRBD2 (5 bases). The germline V and J ends were trimmed by 1 base and 6 bases, with 9 bases remaining between them. The CDR3 has 14 residues. The CDR3 DNA reads as TGTGCCAGCAGTTTAGGGACTGCCCCCGGGGAGCTGTTTTTT. Residues: CASSLGTAPGELFF.

This clonotype showed up many times. The chain uses TRBV10-3 and TRBJ2-1; TRBD1 is a possible D gene (6 bases). The germline CDR1 and CDR2 sequences are ENHRY and SYGVKD. There are 13 residues in the CDR3. V gave up 1 base and J gave up 7 bases, with 8 bases separating them. In nucleotides, the CDR3 is TGTGCCATCAGTGAGTTAGGGGGTAATGAGCAGTTCTTC. Translated, it gives CAISELGGNEQFF.

The chain employs TRBV18 and TRBJ2-7, with D perhaps TRBD2 (5 bases). Germline V gene data show CDR1 as KGHSH and CDR2 as LQKENI. Trimming left V 3 bases short and J 5 bases short, with 8 bases between. The CDR3 consists of 12 residues. CDR3 DNA: TGTGCCAGCTCACCGGAGCGGAACGAGCAGTACTTC. Translating gives CASSPERNEQYF.

Ten or more counts support this clonotype. This chain uses TRBV25-1 with TRBJ1-5; D uncertain. The length of the CDR3 is 12 residues. V lost 2 bases and J lost 5, with 4 bases in between. Germline lookup yields CDR1 MGHDK and CDR2 SYGVNS. DNA of the CDR3: TGTGCCAGCAGTGAAGTCGATCAGCCCCAGCATTTT. As protein: CASSEVDQPQHF.

In its sample, this clonotype was seen many times. The genes are TRBV6-2 or TRBV6-3 and TRBJ2-5; either TRBD1 or TRBD2 may fit D (5 bases each). CDR1 and CDR2 (germline): MNHEY, SVGEGT. V lost 8 bases to trimming and J lost 9 bases, with 13 bases between them. This CDR3 is built from 11 residues. In DNA, the CDR3 is TGTGCCAGCCTTTCACAGGAGGCCCAGTACTTC. The encoded protein is CASLSQEAQYF.